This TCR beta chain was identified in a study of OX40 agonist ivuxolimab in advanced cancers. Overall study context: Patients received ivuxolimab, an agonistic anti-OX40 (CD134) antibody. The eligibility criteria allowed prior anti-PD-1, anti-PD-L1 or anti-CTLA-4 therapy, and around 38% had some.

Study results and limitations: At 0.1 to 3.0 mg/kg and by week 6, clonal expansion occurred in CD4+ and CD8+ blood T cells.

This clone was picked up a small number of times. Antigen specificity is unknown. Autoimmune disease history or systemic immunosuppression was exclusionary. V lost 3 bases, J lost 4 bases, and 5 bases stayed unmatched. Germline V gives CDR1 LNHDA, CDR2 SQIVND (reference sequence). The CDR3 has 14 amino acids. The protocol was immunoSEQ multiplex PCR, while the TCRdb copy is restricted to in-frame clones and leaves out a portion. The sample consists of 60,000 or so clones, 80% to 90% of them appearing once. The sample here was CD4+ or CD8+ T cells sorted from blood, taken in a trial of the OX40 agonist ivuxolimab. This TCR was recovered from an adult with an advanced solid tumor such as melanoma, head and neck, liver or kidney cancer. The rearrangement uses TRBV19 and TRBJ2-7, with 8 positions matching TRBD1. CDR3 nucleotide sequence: TGTGCCAGTAGTATCCGGGACAGGTTGTACGAGCAGTACTTC. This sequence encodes CASSIRDRLYEQYF.